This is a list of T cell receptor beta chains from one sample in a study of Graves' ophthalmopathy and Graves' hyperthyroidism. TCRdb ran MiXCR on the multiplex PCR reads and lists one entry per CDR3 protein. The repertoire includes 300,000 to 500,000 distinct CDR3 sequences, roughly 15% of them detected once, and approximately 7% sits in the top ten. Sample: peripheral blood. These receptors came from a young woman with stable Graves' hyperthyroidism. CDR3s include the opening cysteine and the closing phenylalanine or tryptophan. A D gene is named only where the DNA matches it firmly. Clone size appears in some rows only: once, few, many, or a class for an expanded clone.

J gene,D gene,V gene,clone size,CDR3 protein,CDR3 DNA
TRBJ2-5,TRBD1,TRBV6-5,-,CASSSYLGQGAYQETQYF,TGTGCCAGCAGTTCTTACCTCGGACAGGGGGCGTACCAAGAGACCCAGTACTTC
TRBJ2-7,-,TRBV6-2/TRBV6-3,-,CASSYTGVRISYEQYF,TGTGCCAGCAGTTACACAGGCGTCAGAATATCCTACGAGCAGTACTTC
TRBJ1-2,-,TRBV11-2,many,CASRGLRTFLPGYTF,TGTGCCAGCAGAGGTCTGAGGACATTCCTTCCTGGCTACACCTTC
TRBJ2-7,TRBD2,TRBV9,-,CASSVTSGGTYEQYF,TGTGCCAGCAGCGTGACTAGCGGGGGTACCTACGAGCAGTACTTC
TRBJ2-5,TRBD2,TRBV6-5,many,CASSLWGLAGDQETQYF,TGTGCCAGCAGTTTGTGGGGTCTAGCGGGGGATCAAGAGACCCAGTACTTC
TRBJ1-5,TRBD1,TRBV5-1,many,CASSLDPGTGYNQPQHF,TGCGCCAGCAGCCTCGACCCCGGGACAGGGTACAATCAGCCCCAGCATTTT
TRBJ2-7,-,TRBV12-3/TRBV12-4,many,CASSAYRAAFEQYF,TGTGCCAGCAGTGCCTACCGGGCGGCTTTTGAGCAGTACTTC
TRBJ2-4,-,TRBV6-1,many,CASSEGTKNIQYF,TGTGCCAGCAGTGAAGGAACCAAAAACATTCAGTACTTC
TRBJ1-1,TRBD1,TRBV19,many,CASSIDLGTGEAFF,TGTGCCAGTAGTATAGATCTAGGGACAGGGGAGGCTTTCTTT
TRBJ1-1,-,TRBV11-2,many,CASSSVTGNTEAFF,TGTGCCAGCAGCTCCGTAACAGGGAACACTGAAGCTTTCTTT
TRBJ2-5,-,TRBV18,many,CASSFRSLPGETQYF,TGTGCCAGCTCATTTAGAAGCCTGCCTGGTGAGACCCAGTACTTC
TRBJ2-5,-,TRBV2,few,CAGISGYQETQYF,TGTGCCGGGATCTCGGGGTATCAAGAGACCCAGTACTTC
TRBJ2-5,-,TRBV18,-,CASSPRMTGYQGTQYF,TGTGCCAGCTCACCTCGTATGACAGGTTACCAAGGGACCCAGTACTTC
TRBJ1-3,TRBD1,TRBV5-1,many,CASSFLGQEGTGSGNTIYF,TGCGCCAGCAGCTTCTTAGGCCAGGAGGGGACAGGCTCTGGAAACACCATATATTTT
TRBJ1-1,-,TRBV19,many,CASSISVMNTEAFF,TGTGCCAGTAGTATCTCCGTTATGAACACTGAAGCTTTCTTT
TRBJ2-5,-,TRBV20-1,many,CSAGDWAQYF,TGCAGTGCTGGGGATTGGGCCCAGTACTTC
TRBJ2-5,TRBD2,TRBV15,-,CATSGLAGGETQYF,TGTGCCACCAGCGGACTAGCGGGGGGGGAGACCCAGTACTTC
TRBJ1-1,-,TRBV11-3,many,CASKRTPSAGTEAFF,TGTGCCAGCAAAAGGACACCCTCCGCGGGCACTGAAGCTTTCTTT
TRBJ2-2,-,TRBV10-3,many,CAISETGQRNTGELFF,TGTGCCATCAGTGAGACCGGACAGCGCAACACCGGGGAGCTGTTTTTT
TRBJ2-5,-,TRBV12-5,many,CASGLAGKETQYF,TGTGCTAGTGGTTTGGCAGGGAAAGAGACCCAGTACTTC
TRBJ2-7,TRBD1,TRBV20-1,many,CSASGQGGYEQYF,TGCAGTGCTAGTGGACAGGGGGGTTACGAGCAGTACTTC
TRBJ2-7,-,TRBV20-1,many,CSARLRDEQYF,TGCAGTGCTAGACTGAGGGACGAGCAGTACTTC
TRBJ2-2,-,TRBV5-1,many,CASSLMGRGELFF,TGCGCCAGCAGCTTAATGGGCAGGGGGGAGCTGTTTTTT
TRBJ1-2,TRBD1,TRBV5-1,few,CASSWPFPRTGISYGYTF,TGCGCCAGCAGCTGGCCCTTCCCCAGGACAGGGATTTCCTATGGCTACACCTTC
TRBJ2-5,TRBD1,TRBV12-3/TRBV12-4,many,CASTPRDRQETQYF,TGTGCCAGCACCCCTCGGGACAGGCAAGAGACCCAGTACTTC
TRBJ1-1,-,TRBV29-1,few,CSVEKGVNTEAFF,TGCAGCGTTGAAAAGGGGGTGAACACTGAAGCTTTCTTT
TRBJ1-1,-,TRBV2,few,CATKENRDFETFF,TGTGCCACCAAAGAAAACCGGGACTTCGAAACTTTCTTT
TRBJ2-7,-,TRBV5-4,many,CASSETDSYEQYF,TGTGCCAGCAGCGAGACAGACTCCTACGAGCAGTACTTC
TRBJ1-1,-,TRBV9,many,CASSVEGSGMNTEAFF,TGTGCCAGCAGCGTAGAGGGATCGGGGATGAACACTGAAGCTTTCTTT
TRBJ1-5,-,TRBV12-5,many,CASGLVNLHGTKGRNQPQHF,TGTGCTAGTGGTTTGGTCAACCTCCACGGGACCAAAGGACGCAATCAGCCCCAGCATTTT
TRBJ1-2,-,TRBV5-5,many,CASTLGGGYTF,TGTGCCAGCACCCTTGGGGGGGGCTACACCTTC
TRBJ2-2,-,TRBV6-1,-,CATPGWHGTGELFF,TGTGCCACCCCCGGGTGGCATGGCACCGGGGAGCTGTTTTTT
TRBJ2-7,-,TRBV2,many,CASRADGAYEQYF,TGTGCCAGCAGGGCAGACGGAGCCTACGAGCAGTACTTC
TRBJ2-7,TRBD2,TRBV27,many,CASSSRGGYYEQYF,TGTGCCAGCAGTAGCCGGGGGGGGTACTACGAGCAGTACTTC
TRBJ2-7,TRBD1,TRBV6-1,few,CASSEIQGAPLWEQYF,TGTGCCAGCAGTGAGATACAGGGGGCGCCTTTATGGGAGCAGTACTTC
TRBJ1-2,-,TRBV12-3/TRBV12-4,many,CASTTTANYGYTF,TGTGCCAGCACTACGACGGCGAACTATGGCTACACCTTC
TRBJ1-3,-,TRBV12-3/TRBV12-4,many,CASSFSSGNTIYF,TGTGCCAGCAGTTTCAGCTCTGGAAACACCATATATTTT
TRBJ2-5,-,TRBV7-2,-,CASSLAGARETQYF,TGTGCCAGCAGCTTAGCGGGAGCTCGAGAGACCCAGTACTTC
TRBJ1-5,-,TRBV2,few,CASWAGWMSNQPQHF,TGTGCCAGCTGGGCAGGGTGGATGTCAAATCAGCCCCAGCATTTT
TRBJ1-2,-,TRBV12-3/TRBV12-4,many,CASSSTHIAGYTF,TGTGCCAGCAGTTCGACTCACATAGCTGGCTACACCTTC
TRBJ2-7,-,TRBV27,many,CASSLGGWGSYF,TGTGCCAGCAGTTTAGGGGGTTGGGGCAGTTACTTC
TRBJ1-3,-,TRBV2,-,CASSEDSGNTIYF,TGTGCCAGCAGTGAAGACAGCGGAAACACCATATATTTT
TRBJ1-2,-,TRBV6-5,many,CASSIQGGVGGYTF,TGTGCCAGCAGTATACAGGGTGGAGTAGGGGGCTACACCTTC
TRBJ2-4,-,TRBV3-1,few,CASSQGDKNIQYF,TGTGCCAGCAGCCAAGGTGACAAAAACATTCAGTACTTC
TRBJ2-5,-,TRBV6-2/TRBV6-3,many,CASSRTPGNPQYF,TGTGCCAGCAGTAGAACTCCAGGGAACCCTCAGTACTTC
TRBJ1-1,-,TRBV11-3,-,CASSFLKGSRFF,TGTGCCAGCAGCTTTCTTAAAGGGAGTCGTTTCTTT
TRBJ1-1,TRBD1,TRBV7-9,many,CASSSPTGENTEAFF,TGTGCCAGCAGCTCTCCGACAGGGGAGAACACTGAAGCTTTCTTT
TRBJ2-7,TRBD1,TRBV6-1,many,CASSTGTGTYEQYF,TGTGCCAGCAGTACCGGGACAGGGACCTACGAGCAGTACTTC